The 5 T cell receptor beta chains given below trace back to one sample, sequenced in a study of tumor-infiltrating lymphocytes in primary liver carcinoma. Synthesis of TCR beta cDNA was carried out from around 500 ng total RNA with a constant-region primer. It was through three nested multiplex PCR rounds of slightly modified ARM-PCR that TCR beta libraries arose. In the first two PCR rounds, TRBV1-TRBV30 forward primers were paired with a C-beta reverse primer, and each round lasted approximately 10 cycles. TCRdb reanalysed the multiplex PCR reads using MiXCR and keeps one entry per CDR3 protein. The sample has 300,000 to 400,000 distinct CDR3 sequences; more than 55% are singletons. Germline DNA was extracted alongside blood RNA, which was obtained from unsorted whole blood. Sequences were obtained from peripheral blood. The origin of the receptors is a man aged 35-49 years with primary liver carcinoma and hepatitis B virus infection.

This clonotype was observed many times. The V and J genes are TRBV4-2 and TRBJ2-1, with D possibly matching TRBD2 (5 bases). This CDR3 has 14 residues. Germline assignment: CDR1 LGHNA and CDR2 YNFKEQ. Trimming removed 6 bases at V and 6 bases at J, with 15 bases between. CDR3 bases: TGTGCCAGCAGGCTAGAGGTTACTAGCAATGAGCAGTTCTTC. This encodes CASRLEVTSNEQFF.

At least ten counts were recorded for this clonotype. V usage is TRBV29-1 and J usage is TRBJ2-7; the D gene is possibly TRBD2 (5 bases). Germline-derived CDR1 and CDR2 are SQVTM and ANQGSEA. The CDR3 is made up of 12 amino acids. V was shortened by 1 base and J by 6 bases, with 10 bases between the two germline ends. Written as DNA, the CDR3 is TGCAGCGTTGAAGGCGGGCCCGCCGAGCAGTACTTC. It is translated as CSVEGGPAEQYF.

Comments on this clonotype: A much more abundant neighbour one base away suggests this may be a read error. The CDR3 bases are TGCGCCAGCAGCCCCTACGTCAGGGGCGGGCAGCCCCAGCATTTT. It translates to CASSPYVRGGQPQHF. V gene TRBV4-3 combines with J gene TRBJ1-5; D may be TRBD1 (6 bases). V lost 4 bases and J lost 7, with 17 bases in between. The CDR3 loop spans 15 amino acids. Germline CDR1 is LGHNA and CDR2 is YSLEER.

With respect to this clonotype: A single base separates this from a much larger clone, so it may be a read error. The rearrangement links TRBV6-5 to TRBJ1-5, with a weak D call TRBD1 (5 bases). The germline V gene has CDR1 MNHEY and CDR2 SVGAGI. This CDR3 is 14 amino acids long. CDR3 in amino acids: CASSTGTSNQSQHF. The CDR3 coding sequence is TGTGCCAGCAGTACCGGGACGAGCAATCAGTCCCAGCATTTT.

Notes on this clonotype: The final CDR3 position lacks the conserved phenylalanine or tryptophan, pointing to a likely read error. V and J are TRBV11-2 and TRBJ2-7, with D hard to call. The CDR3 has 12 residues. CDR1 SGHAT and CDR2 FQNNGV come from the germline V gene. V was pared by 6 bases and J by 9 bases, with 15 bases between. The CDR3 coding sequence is TGTGCCAGCAGTTCAAACTTCCATGGGCAGTACATC. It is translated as CASSSNFHGQYI.